This passage covers 12 T cell receptor beta chains from one sample sequenced in a study of CD8 T cells in Susac syndrome (dated by TCRdb to about 2019). Libraries were made using the immunoSEQ multiplex PCR assay. RNA was extracted using the RNeasy kit, and about 0.45 to 1 ug of the RNA was reverse transcribed with random hexamers. TCRdb trimmed the raw reads at Q25, called clones with MiXCR and kept productive beta chains. Rows are unified per CDR3 protein, each entry keeping the most common DNA and genes. The sample table shows 75,000 to 80,000 distinct CDR3 sequences, and roughly 94% are seen once. The leading ten clones occupy about 0.5% of the sample. The source material was CD8+ T cells from PBMCs. The receptors derive from a human donor with Susac syndrome.

The chain's CDR3 is CASSLAGLAGKEQFF. CDR3 coding DNA: TGTGCCAGCAGCTTAGCTGGACTAGCTGGGAAGGAGCAGTTCTTC. The genes are TRBV7-9 and TRBJ2-1, with 8 nucleotides matching TRBD2. The V gene end was trimmed by 0 bases and the J gene end by 10 bases; junction bases not matched to a gene: 8. The germline gives CDR1 SEHNR, CDR2 FQNEAQ (reference sequence). This CDR3 spans 15 amino acids. Supplemented by reference TRBV7-9 and TRBJ2-1, the full variable domain reads DTGVSQNPRHKITKRGQNVTFRCDPISEHNRLYWYRQTLGQGPEFLTYFQNEAQLEKSRLLSDRFSAERPKGSFSTLEIQRTEQGDSAMYLCASSLAGLAGKEQFFGPGTRLTVL.

This chain joins TRBV12-3 or TRBV12-4 and TRBJ2-1; D perhaps matches TRBD2 (6 bases). V was pared by 3 bases and J by 15 bases, with 15 bases between. This CDR3 is 12 amino acids long. The CDR3 reads CASSLVEGLTFF. CDR3 bases: TGTGCCAGCAGTTTGGTCGAAGGACTAACGTTCTTC.

The CDR3 region is CASSLALEQGSYGYTF. In nucleotides, the CDR3 is TGTGCCAGCAGCTTAGCGCTTGAACAGGGGTCCTATGGCTACACCTTC. The V and J genes are TRBV7-8 and TRBJ1-2; 7 positions match TRBD1. The germline V gene has CDR1 SGHVS and CDR2 FQNEAQ. Trimming took 0 bases from V and 4 from J; bases not matched to a gene: 8. This CDR3 contains 16 residues.

The chain uses TRBV9 and TRBJ1-2, with a possible D match to TRBD1 (5 bases). Germline lookup yields CDR1 SGDLS and CDR2 YYNGEE. Trimming left V 6 bases short and J 4 bases short, with 19 bases between. The CDR3 covers 15 residues. The CDR3 sequence is CASTSALGGGYGYTF. The CDR3, as DNA: TGTGCCAGCACCTCCGCCCTCGGGGGAGGCTATGGCTACACCTTC.

The V gene is TRBV7-9, the J gene TRBJ2-7; TRBD1 or TRBD2 may be the D gene (5 bases each). The CDR3 is 14 amino acids. Per the germline V gene, CDR1 is SEHNR and CDR2 is FQNEAQ (reference sequence). V was clipped by 0 bases and J by 2 bases, with 8 bases between them. The CDR3 DNA is TGTGCCAGCAGCTTAGCGGGGGTGCCCTACGAGCAGTACTTC. As protein: CASSLAGVPYEQYF.

The rearrangement joins TRBV5-6 to TRBJ2-6, with D possibly being TRBD1 (5 bases). The CDR3 length is 15 residues. Germline CDR1 reads SGHDT; CDR2 reads YYEEEE. Trimming pared 4 bases from V and 4 bases from J, leaving 12 bases between. This CDR3 reads CASSQGGYGANVLTF. DNA for the CDR3: TGTGCCAGCAGCCAGGGTGGGTACGGGGCCAACGTCCTGACTTTC.

The chain employs TRBV27 and TRBJ2-5; tentatively, D is TRBD1 (5 bases). Germline CDR1 and CDR2: MNHEY and SMNVEV (reference sequence). Trimming took off 6 bases at V and 0 bases at J, with 20 bases between the two ends. The CDR3 sequence is 17 residues long. Written as DNA, the CDR3 is TGTGCCAGCAGCCCGACGCAGGACAATCCCTACCAAGAGACCCAGTACTTC. Protein sequence: CASSPTQDNPYQETQYF.

V gene TRBV27 combines with J gene TRBJ1-2; 7 nucleotides line up with TRBD1. The ends lost 2 bases at V and 8 bases at J; junction bases unmatched: 11. The CDR3 is made up of 15 amino acids. The germline CDR1 and CDR2 sequences are MNHEY and SMNVEV (reference sequence). The CDR3 reads CASSLDREDFWGYTF. The DNA of the CDR3 is TGTGCCAGCAGTTTAGACAGGGAGGACTTCTGGGGCTACACCTTC.

V and J are TRBV20-1 and TRBJ2-1; tentatively, D is TRBD2 (7 bases). CDR3 length: 15 residues. The germline V gene has CDR1 DFQATT and CDR2 SNEGSKA (reference sequence). Trimming took 0 bases from V and 5 from J, leaving 14 bases between them. CDR3 sequence: CSARDWGGVHNEQFF. The CDR3 bases are TGCAGTGCTAGAGATTGGGGGGGCGTCCACAATGAGCAGTTCTTC.

This chain joins TRBV18 and TRBJ2-7, with 9 bases that match TRBD1. V shed 6 bases, J shed 5 bases, and the junction held 5 bases outside the gene matches. The germline CDR1 and CDR2 sequences are KGHSH and LQKENI. This CDR3 is 13 amino acids long. The CDR3 DNA follows: TGTGCCAGCTCGGACAGGGGCTGGGACGAGCAGTACTTC. Translating gives CASSDRGWDEQYF.

J is TRBJ1-5 and V is TRBV19, with a possible D match to TRBD1 (5 bases). There are 14 residues in the CDR3. Germline CDR1 is LNHDA and CDR2 is SQIVND (reference sequence). V was cut by 7 bases and J by 0 bases, with 10 bases left in between. The CDR3 nucleotides read TGTGCCAGTACCAAGGGGTATAGCAATCAGCCCCAGCATTTT. This codes for CASTKGYSNQPQHF.

The rearrangement uses TRBV9 and TRBJ2-3, with a tentative D call TRBD2 (6 bases). Germline V CDR1 and CDR2: SGDLS, YYNGEE. This CDR3 comprises 14 residues. The V end was cut by 3 bases, the J end by 1 base, with 9 bases between. The CDR3 protein is CASSGDSGTDTQYF. In DNA form, the CDR3 reads TGTGCCAGCAGCGGGGACTCCGGCACAGATACGCAGTATTTT. Variable domain in full (rest from reference TRBV9 and TRBJ2-3): DSGVTQTPKHLITATGQRVTLRCSPRSGDLSVYWYQQSLDQGLQFLIQYYNGEERAKGNILERFSAQQFPDLHSELNLSSLELGDSALYFCASSGDSGTDTQYFGPGTRLTVL.